Ten or more counts support the clone carrying this TCR beta chain. Its antigen remains unidentified. This sample was included in a study of CD8 T cells in ankylosing spondylitis. Findings of the study overall: It was reported that disease-linked clones were significantly enriched in matched ankylosing spondylitis synovial fluid. What appeared characteristic of ankylosing spondylitis blood was a TCR beta motif of fewer than ten highly homologous variants. Reactive arthritis synovial fluid and blood were previously reported to contain some motif variants.

Quantitative molecular-barcoded 5'-RACE generated the TCR beta libraries. Using its own MiXCR run on the 5' RACE reads, TCRdb lists one record per CDR3 protein. In the table there are under 150,000 distinct CDR3 sequences, approximately 9.9% of which are singletons. The germline V gene has CDR1 SGHRS and CDR2 YFSETQ. CDR3 length: 15 amino acids. The V segment lost 3 bases and the J segment 0 bases; nucleotides outside the gene matches: 2. Sequencing was done on a sample of blood, either unsorted or a sorted T cell fraction (not recorded which). The sequence was collected from a male donor with ankylosing spondylitis or in good health (not recorded which). The chain recombines TRBV5-1 with TRBJ2-2; 7 bases are shared with TRBD1. The CDR3 protein is CASSSGGPNTGELFF. The CDR3 DNA follows: TGCGCCAGCAGCTCAGGGGGACCGAACACCGGGGAGCTGTTTTTT.